The 2 T cell receptor beta chains given below trace back to one sample, sequenced in a study of CD8 T cells in ankylosing spondylitis. General observations from the study: Apparently characteristic of ankylosing spondylitis blood was a TCR beta motif (about 8 highly homologous variants).

For these receptors, no antigen is known. TCRdb reprocessed the 5' RACE reads with MiXCR, giving one entry per CDR3 protein. The repertoire holds approximately 440,000 distinct CDR3 sequences, 17% seen once, with approximately 0.93% in the top ten. Specimen: blood, either unsorted or a sorted T cell fraction (not recorded which). Every receptor here comes from a male donor with ankylosing spondylitis.

This clonotype was counted at least ten times. This chain uses TRBV12-3 or TRBV12-4 with TRBJ2-6; D is unclear. V lost 6 bases, J lost 2 bases, and 5 bases lay in between. The CDR3 is 13 residues long. CDR3 protein: CASRGPGANVLTF. The CDR3 bases are TGTGCCAGCAGGGGTCCTGGGGCCAACGTCCTGACTTTC.

The rearrangement uses TRBV20-1 and TRBJ1-6, with D possibly matching TRBD1 (6 bases). Germline loops: CDR1 DFQATT, CDR2 SNEGSKA (reference sequence). The V end lost 4 bases, the J end lost 10 bases, and 17 bases lay between the germline ends. The CDR3 is 14 residues long. The CDR3 bases are TGCAGTGCTACGGAGGGGGGTTTTTACTCACCCCTCCACTTT. This gives the protein CSATEGGFYSPLHF.